The 4 T cell receptor beta chains below come from one sample, sequenced in a study of tumor-infiltrating lymphocytes in primary liver carcinoma. Unsorted whole blood yielded blood RNA, and germline DNA was extracted as well. Production of TCR beta cDNA used roughly 500 ng total RNA together with a constant-region primer. Three nested multiplex PCR rounds, a slightly modified ARM-PCR, produced the libraries for TCR beta. The two initial PCR rounds, ten to eleven cycles each, used TRBV1-TRBV30 forward and C-beta reverse primers. TCRdb processed the multiplex PCR reads anew with MiXCR; each CDR3 protein has one entry. The sample shows 330,000 or so distinct CDR3 sequences, around three fifths of them seen only once. Sequenced material: peripheral blood. These receptors were collected from a man in his forties with primary liver carcinoma and hepatitis B virus infection.

For this clonotype: A junction boundary mismatches the germline segment, possibly from a read error. The genes are TRBV4-1 and TRBJ2-1, with 12 bases identical to TRBD2. Germline CDR1 is MGHRA and CDR2 is YSYEKL. The CDR3 totals 17 residues. Here the CDR3 reads CASSQATGLAGINEQSF. The DNA for the CDR3 is TGCGCCAGCAGCCAAGCTACTGGACTAGCGGGGATCAATGAGCAGTCCTTC.

This clonotype has only a few counts. A read error may explain this, as a much larger clone is one base away. The chain employs TRBV12-3 or TRBV12-4 and TRBJ2-1; 8 nucleotides agree with TRBD2. The CDR3 extends over 14 amino acids. V was clipped by 11 bases and J by 6 bases; unmatched bases: 12. CDR3 sequence: CASSKREMANEQFF. Here the CDR3 DNA reads TGTGCCTCTTCCAAGCGGGAGATGGCCAATGAGCAGTTCTTC.

Turning to this clonotype: With a much larger clone just one base away, this may be a read error. This chain connects TRBV6-2 or TRBV6-3 to TRBJ1-2; D remains unclear. The CDR3 is made up of 14 amino acids. Germline V lookup: CDR1 MNHEY, CDR2 SVGEGT. V lost 4 bases and J 10 bases, leaving 19 bases between the germline ends. The CDR3 sequence: CASSSEQMSEDYTF. The DNA for the CDR3 is TGTGCCAGCAGTTCGGAACAGATGAGTGAAGACTACACCTTC.

A word on this clonotype: A read error may explain this, as a much larger clone is one base away. V usage is TRBV6-6 and J usage is TRBJ2-7; 10 positions match TRBD1. The CDR3 contains 15 residues. Germline V gives CDR1 MNHNY, CDR2 SVGAGI (reference sequence). The CDR3 reads CTSTLTGGSGYEQYF. DNA of the CDR3: TGTACCAGCACCCTGACAGGGGGCTCGGGATACGAGCAGTACTTC.